Listed below are T cell receptor beta chains from one sample, sequenced in a study of shared T cell receptors in the human thymus. Data came from immunoSEQ multiplex PCR; TCRdb stores just in-frame clones and leaves some out. The sample includes about 500,000 clones, 75% to 80% seen only once; the top ten take 0.013%. This sample was also put to use in a study of human thymus T cells.

What was sequenced was thymocytes. The receptors stem from a boy under two years old with a congenital heart defect. Each CDR3 is given with its conserved first and last residue. Each record gives: D gene, clone size, V gene, J gene, CDR3 length, CDR3 DNA, CDR3 protein. A D gene is named only where the DNA matches it firmly. Only part of the rows carry a size: once, few, many, or a class if the clone is expanded.

.	.	TRBV5-6	TRBJ2-7	15	TGTGCCAGCAGCCTTTGGGGGGGCGCCCCCTACGAGCAGTACTTC	CASSLWGGAPYEQYF
TRBD1	few	TRBV15	TRBJ2-2	18	TGTGCCACCAGCAGAGATCGGATCAGGGGGCCAAACACCGGGGAGCTGTTTTTT	CATSRDRIRGPNTGELFF
TRBD1	.	TRBV9	TRBJ1-2	13	TGTGCCAGCAGCCCCGGGACAGGGGACGGCTACACCTTC	CASSPGTGDGYTF
TRBD1	.	TRBV2	TRBJ2-5	17	TGTGCCAGCAGTGATCTCGGGGGACAGGGGGTCCAAGAGACCCAGTACTTC	CASSDLGGQGVQETQYF
.	few	TRBV4-2	TRBJ1-2	15	TGTGCCAGCAGCCAACAGACAGATCTTAACTATGGCTACACCTTC	CASSQQTDLNYGYTF
TRBD2	.	TRBV7-2	TRBJ2-5	16	TGTGCCAGCAGCTTAGCTGCGGGAGGGACTCGAGAGACCCAGTACTTC	CASSLAAGGTRETQYF
.	.	TRBV29-1	TRBJ2-3	19	TGCAGCGTTGAATGGGGGGACAGCTTGAAGCAGGGGTGGGCAGATACGCAGTATTTT	CSVEWGDSLKQGWADTQYF
.	.	TRBV27	TRBJ1-1	14	TGTGCCAGCAGTTTCTATAAGGAGGACACTGAAGCTTTCTTT	CASSFYKEDTEAFF
TRBD2	.	TRBV4-3	TRBJ2-5	17	TGCGCCAGCAGCCAAGGCCCCGGGATTGGGGGGGAAGAGACCCAGTACTTC	CASSQGPGIGGEETQYF
TRBD2	once	TRBV29-1	TRBJ2-3	17	TGCAGCGTTGAGGATCCGGAGGGCGGGAGGGGGACAGATACGCAGTATTTT	CSVEDPEGGRGTDTQYF
.	few	TRBV7-4	TRBJ2-2	19	TGTGCCAGCAGCTTAGGTCTACAGGACCAAAATCCGAACACCGGGGAGCTGTTTTTT	CASSLGLQDQNPNTGELFF